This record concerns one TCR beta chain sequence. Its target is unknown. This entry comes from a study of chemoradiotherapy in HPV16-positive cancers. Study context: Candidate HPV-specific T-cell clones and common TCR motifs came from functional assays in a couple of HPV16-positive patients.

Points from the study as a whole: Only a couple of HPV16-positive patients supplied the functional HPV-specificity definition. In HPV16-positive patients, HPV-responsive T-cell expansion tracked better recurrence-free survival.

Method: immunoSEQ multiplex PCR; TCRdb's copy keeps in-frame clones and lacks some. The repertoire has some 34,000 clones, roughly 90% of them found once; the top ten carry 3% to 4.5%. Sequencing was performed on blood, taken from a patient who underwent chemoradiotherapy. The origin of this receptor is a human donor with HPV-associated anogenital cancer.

CDR3 nucleotide sequence: TGTGCCAGTAGTATTATGGAGGGGCCAGGTAATGAGCAGTTCTTC. It specifies CASSIMEGPGNEQFF. The V gene is TRBV19, the J gene TRBJ2-1; weak D call: TRBD2 (6 bases). Germline values: CDR1 LNHDA, CDR2 SQIVND (reference sequence). The V gene lost 3 bases and the J gene lost 7 bases, with 16 bases spanning the gap. The CDR3 loop spans 15 amino acids.